This T cell receptor (beta chain) was sequenced for a study of identical twins. General study points: Findings came from cross-sectional statistics, without long-term follow-up of donors.

Template switching introduced a universal primer site, and the cDNA bore unique molecular identifiers. TCRdb independently ran MiXCR on the 5' RACE reads; one entry per CDR3 protein. The table records approximately 600,000 distinct CDR3 sequences, just over 7% of them present only once. This clonotype has a handful of counts. As yet, its antigen is unknown. There are 14 residues in the CDR3. Germline-derived CDR1 and CDR2 are ENHRY and SYGVKD. J lost 6 bases, V lost 6 bases, and 6 bases had no gene match. These same records also appear under a second study, on yellow fever vaccine responses in identical twins.

Sequenced sample: PBMCs. The origin of this receptor is a woman under 30 in good health. The chain employs TRBV10-3 and TRBJ2-7, with 12 bases lining up with TRBD2. DNA of the CDR3: TGTGCCATCAGCCGACTAGCGGGAGAGGGCGAGCAGTACTTC. It encodes CAISRLAGEGEQYF.